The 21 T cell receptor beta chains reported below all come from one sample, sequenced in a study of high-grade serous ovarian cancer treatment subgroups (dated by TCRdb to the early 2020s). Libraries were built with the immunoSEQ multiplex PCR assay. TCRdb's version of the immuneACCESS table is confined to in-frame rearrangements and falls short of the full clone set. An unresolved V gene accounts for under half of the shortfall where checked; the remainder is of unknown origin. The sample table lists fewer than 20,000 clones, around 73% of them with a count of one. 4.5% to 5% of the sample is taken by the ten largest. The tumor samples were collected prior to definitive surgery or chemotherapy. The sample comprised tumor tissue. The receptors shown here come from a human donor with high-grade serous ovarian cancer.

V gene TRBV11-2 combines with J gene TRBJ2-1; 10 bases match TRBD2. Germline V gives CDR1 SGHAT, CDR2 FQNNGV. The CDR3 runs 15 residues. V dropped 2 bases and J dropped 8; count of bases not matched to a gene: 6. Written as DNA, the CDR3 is TGTGCCAGCAGCTTAAGCGGGGGGGCTTTTGATGAGCAGTTCTTC. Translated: CASSLSGGAFDEQFF.

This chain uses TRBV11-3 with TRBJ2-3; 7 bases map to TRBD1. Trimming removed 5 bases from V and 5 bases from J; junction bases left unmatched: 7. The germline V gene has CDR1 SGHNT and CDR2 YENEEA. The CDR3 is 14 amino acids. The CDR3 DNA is TGTGCCAGCAGCGCTGACAGGGCCTTAGATACGCAGTATTTT. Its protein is CASSADRALDTQYF.

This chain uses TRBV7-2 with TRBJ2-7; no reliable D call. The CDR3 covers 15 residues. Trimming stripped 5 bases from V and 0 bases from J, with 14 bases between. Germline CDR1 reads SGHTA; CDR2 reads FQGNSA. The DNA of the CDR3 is TGTGCCAGCAGCCCCCGCACGGGCCTCTCCTACGAGCAGTACTTC. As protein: CASSPRTGLSYEQYF.

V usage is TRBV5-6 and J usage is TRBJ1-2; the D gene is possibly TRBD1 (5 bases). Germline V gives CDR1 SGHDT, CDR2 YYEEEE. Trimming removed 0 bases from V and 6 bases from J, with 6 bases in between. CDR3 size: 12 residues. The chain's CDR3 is CASSLGQNGYTF. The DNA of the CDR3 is TGTGCCAGCAGCTTGGGACAGAATGGCTACACCTTC.

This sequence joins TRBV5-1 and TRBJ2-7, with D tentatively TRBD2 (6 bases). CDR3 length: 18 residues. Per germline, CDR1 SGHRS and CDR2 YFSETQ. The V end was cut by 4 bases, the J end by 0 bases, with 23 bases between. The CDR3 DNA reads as TGCGCCAGCAGCCCTCAACCGGATGCTAGCGCAAGCTCCTACGAGCAGTACTTC. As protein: CASSPQPDASASSYEQYF. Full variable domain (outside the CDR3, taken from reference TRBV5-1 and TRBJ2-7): KAGVTQTPRYLIKTRGQQVTLSCSPISGHRSVSWYQQTPGQGLQFLFEYFSETQRNKGNFPGRFSGRQFSNSRSEMNVSTLELGDSALYLCASSPQPDASASSYEQYFGPGTRLTVT.

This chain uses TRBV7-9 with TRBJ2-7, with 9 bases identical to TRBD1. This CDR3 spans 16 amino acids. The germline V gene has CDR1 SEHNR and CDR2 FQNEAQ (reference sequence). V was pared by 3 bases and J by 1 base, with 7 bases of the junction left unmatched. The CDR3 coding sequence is TGTGCCAGCAGCTTCCAGGTTGGGACAGGGTCCTACGAGCAGTACTTC. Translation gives CASSFQVGTGSYEQYF.

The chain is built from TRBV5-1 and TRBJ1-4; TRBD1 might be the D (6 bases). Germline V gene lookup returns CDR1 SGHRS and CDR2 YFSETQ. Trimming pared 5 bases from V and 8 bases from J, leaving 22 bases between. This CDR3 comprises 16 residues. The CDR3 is CASRRQAGTDGEKLFF. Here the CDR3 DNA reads TGCGCCAGCAGGAGACAGGCCGGGACGGATGGCGAAAAACTGTTTTTT.

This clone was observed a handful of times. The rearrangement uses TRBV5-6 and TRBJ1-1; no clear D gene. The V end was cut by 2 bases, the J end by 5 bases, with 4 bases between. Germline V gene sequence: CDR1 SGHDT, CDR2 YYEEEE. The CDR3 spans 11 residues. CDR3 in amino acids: CASSFRTEAFF. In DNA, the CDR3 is TGTGCCAGCAGCTTTCGAACTGAAGCTTTCTTT.

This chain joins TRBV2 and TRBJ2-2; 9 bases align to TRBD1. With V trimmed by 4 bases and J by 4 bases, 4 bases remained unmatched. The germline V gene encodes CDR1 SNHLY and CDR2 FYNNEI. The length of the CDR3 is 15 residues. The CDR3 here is CASSGDRAGTGELFF. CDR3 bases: TGTGCCAGCAGTGGGGACAGGGCCGGCACCGGGGAGCTGTTTTTT.

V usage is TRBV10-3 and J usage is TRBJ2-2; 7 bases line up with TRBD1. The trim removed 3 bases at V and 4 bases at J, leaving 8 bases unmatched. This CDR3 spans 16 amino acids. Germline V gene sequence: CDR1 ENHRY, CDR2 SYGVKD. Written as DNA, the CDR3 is TGTGCCATCAGTGACATGACAGGGATCGGCACCGGGGAGCTGTTTTTT. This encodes CAISDMTGIGTGELFF.

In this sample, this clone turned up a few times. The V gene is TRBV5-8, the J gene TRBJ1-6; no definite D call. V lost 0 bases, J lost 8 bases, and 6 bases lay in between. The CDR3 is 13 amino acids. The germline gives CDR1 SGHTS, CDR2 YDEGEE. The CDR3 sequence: CASSLDRHSPLHF. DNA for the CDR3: TGTGCCAGCAGCTTGGACAGACATTCACCCCTCCACTTT.

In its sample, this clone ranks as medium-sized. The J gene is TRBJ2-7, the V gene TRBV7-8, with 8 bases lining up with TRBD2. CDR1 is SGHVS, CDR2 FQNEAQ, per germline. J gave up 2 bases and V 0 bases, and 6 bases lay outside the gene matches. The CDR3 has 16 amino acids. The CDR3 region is CASSLAGGLGTYEQYF. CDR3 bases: TGTGCCAGCAGCTTAGCGGGGGGACTAGGAACCTACGAGCAGTACTTC.

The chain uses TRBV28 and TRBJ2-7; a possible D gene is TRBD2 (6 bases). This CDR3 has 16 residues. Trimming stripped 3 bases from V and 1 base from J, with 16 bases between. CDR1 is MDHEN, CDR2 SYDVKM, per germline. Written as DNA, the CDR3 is TGTGCCAGCAGTTTGGGGCGAGGGGCGGGGTCCTACGAGCAGTACTTC. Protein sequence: CASSLGRGAGSYEQYF.

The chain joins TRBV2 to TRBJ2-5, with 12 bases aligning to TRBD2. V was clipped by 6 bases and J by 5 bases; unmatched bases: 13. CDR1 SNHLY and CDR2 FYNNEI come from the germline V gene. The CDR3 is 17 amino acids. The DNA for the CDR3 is TGTGCCAGCAGAACTAGCGGGGGGTCAAATAAGGGGGAGACCCAGTACTTC. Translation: CASRTSGGSNKGETQYF.

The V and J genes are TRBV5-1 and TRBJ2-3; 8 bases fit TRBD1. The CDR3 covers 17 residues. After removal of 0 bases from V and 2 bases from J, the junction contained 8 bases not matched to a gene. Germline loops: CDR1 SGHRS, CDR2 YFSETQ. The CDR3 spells CASSLGHRDRYTDTQYF. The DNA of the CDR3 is TGCGCCAGCAGCTTGGGGCACCGGGACAGGTACACAGATACGCAGTATTTT.

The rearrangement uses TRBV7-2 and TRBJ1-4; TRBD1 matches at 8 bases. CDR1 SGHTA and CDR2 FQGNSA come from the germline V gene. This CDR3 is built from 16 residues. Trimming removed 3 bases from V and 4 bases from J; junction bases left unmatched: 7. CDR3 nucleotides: TGTGCCAGCAGCTTTAACAGGGGGTGGGGTAATGAAAAACTGTTTTTT. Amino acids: CASSFNRGWGNEKLFF.

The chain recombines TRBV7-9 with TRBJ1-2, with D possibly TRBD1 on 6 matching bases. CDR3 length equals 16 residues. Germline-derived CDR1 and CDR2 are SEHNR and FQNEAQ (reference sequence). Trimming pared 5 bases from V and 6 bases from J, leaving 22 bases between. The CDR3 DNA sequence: TGTGCCAGCAGCCGAATGACGAACAGGGTTCTCAATGGCTACACCTTC. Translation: CASSRMTNRVLNGYTF.

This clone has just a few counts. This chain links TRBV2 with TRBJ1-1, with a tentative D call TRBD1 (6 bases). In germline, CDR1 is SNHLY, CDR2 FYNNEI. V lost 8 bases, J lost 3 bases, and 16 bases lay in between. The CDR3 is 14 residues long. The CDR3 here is CASGTGRGYTEAFF. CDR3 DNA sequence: TGTGCCAGCGGTACAGGGAGGGGGTACACTGAAGCTTTCTTT.

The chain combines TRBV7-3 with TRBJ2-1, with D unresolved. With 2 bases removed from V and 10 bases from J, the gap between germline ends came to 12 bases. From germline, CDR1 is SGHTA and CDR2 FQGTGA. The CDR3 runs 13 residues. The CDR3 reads CASSLSGRKEQFF. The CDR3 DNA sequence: TGTGCCAGCAGCTTATCGGGTAGGAAAGAGCAGTTCTTC.

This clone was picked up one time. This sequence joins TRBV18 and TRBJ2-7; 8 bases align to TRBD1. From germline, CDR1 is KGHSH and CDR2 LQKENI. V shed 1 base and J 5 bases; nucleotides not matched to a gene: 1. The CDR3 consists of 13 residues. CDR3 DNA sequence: TGTGCCAGCTCACCACAACAGGGGGACGAGCAGTACTTC. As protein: CASSPQQGDEQYF.

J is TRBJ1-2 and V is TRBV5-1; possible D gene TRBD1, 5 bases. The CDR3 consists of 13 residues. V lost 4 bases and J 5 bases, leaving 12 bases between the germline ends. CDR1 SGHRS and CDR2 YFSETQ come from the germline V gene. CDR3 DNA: TGCGCCAGCAGCCTGGCGGACACTTATGGCTACACCTTC. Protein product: CASSLADTYGYTF.